Shown below are 22 T cell receptor beta chains from a single sample sequenced in a study of blood T cell repertoires in COVID-19. Measured with immunoSEQ multiplex PCR; TCRdb has only the in-frame clones, and not every one. The sample contains 85,000 to 110,000 clones, around 90% of which appear only once. Sequencing used peripheral blood. These receptors were taken from a woman aged 60 to 75 with acute or convalescent COVID-19.

The CDR3, as DNA: TGTGCCAGCAGTTTAGCTGGCATCTACGAGCAGTACTTC. It specifies CASSLAGIYEQYF. The chain is built from TRBV12-3 or TRBV12-4 and TRBJ2-7, with D hard to call. V was cut by 0 bases and J by 3 bases, with 6 bases left in between. The CDR3 has 13 amino acids.

V usage is TRBV6-2 or TRBV6-3 and J usage is TRBJ2-7; TRBD2 agrees at 7 bases. The CDR3 has 14 residues. V was pared by 5 bases and J by 6 bases, with 10 bases of the junction left unmatched. From germline, CDR1 is MNHEY and CDR2 SVGEGT. The CDR3 protein is CASSIGLGLREQYF. In DNA, the CDR3 is TGTGCCAGCAGTATCGGACTAGGGTTACGCGAGCAGTACTTC.

The chain recombines TRBV11-2 with TRBJ2-3, with TRBD2 matching over 11 bases. Trimming at V came to 7 bases and at J to 5 bases, leaving 8 bases not matched to a gene. CDR3 length: 15 amino acids. Germline CDR1 and CDR2: SGHAT and FQNNGV. CDR3 residues: CASTRLAGTQDTQYF. As DNA, the CDR3 is TGTGCCAGCACCAGACTAGCGGGAACGCAAGATACGCAGTATTTT.

The chain recombines TRBV7-8 with TRBJ2-7, with TRBD1 identical over 7 bases. Trimming removed 2 bases from V and 5 bases from J; junction bases left unmatched: 6. The CDR3 is made up of 14 amino acids. Germline assignment: CDR1 SGHVS and CDR2 FQNEAQ. CDR3 DNA sequence: TGTGCCAGCAGCTTACGAGGGGGCCTCGACGAGCAGTACTTC. Residues: CASSLRGGLDEQYF.

In DNA, the CDR3 is TGTGCCTGGAGTCCCTCCCCGCTATCCTACGAGCAGTACTTC. This sequence encodes CAWSPSPLSYEQYF. The chain couples TRBV30 to TRBJ2-7; D not certain. This CDR3 comprises 14 residues. V lost 2 bases and J 1 base, leaving 12 bases between the germline ends. Germline CDR1 reads GTSNPN; CDR2 reads SVGIG (reference sequence).

V and J are TRBV9 and TRBJ2-1, with 9 bases identical to TRBD2. V dropped 2 bases and J dropped 8; count of bases not matched to a gene: 8. CDR1 is SGDLS, CDR2 YYNGEE, per germline. The CDR3 length is 15 residues. The CDR3 is CASSVGGRAIDEQFF. In DNA, the CDR3 is TGTGCCAGCAGCGTTGGCGGGAGGGCCATAGATGAGCAGTTCTTC.

This clone was seen only once. The chain carries TRBV7-9 and TRBJ1-1, with D possibly TRBD1 on 5 matching bases. V lost 2 bases and J 3 bases, leaving 10 bases between the germline ends. CDR1 and CDR2 (germline): SEHNR, FQNEAQ (reference sequence). The CDR3 is made up of 14 amino acids. The CDR3 sequence: CASSLPPGYTEAFF. CDR3 DNA sequence: TGTGCCAGCAGCTTACCCCCAGGGTACACTGAAGCTTTCTTT. Looking up the rest from reference TRBV7-9 and TRBJ1-1 gives the full variable domain: DTGVSQNPRHKITKRGQNVTFRCDPISEHNRLYWYRQTLGQGPEFLTYFQNEAQLEKSRLLSDRFSAERPKGSFSTLEIQRTEQGDSAMYLCASSLPPGYTEAFFGQGTRLTVV.

The V call is TRBV11-3, the J call TRBJ2-3; 9 nucleotides match TRBD2. From germline, CDR1 is SGHNT and CDR2 YENEEA. The V gene end was trimmed by 7 bases and the J gene end by 0 bases; junction bases not matched to a gene: 11. The CDR3 loop spans 17 amino acids. The CDR3 nucleotides are TGTGCCAGCACCCGTGGGGGCCTAGCGGGAAGCACAGATACGCAGTATTTT. Translated, it gives CASTRGGLAGSTDTQYF.

This chain connects TRBV19 to TRBJ1-1, with a weak D call TRBD1 (6 bases). Trimming removed 1 base from V and 0 bases from J, with 18 bases in between. Germline CDR1 LNHDA, CDR2 SQIVND (reference sequence). CDR3 size: 18 residues. The CDR3 DNA reads TGTGCCAGTAGTATAGCTGAAGGCAGGGGCTTGGTGAACACTGAAGCTTTCTTT. This encodes CASSIAEGRGLVNTEAFF.

This clone showed up just once. The rearrangement links TRBV10-3 to TRBJ2-2; tentatively, D is TRBD2 (5 bases). Germline CDR1 and CDR2: ENHRY and SYGVKD. V dropped 2 bases and J dropped 3 bases, with 7 bases sitting between them. The CDR3 is 14 residues long. The CDR3, as DNA: TGTGCCATCAGTGAGAGAGCGGACACCGGGGAGCTGTTTTTT. Translation: CAISERADTGELFF.

V gene TRBV12-5 combines with J gene TRBJ2-2; 11 nucleotides align to TRBD2. Trimming took 5 bases from V and 1 from J; bases not matched to a gene: 0. Germline assignment: CDR1 LGHNT and CDR2 FRNRAP. The CDR3 runs to 15 residues. In DNA form, the CDR3 reads TGTGCTAGTGGTCTAGCGGGAGGGAACACCGGGGAGCTGTTTTTT. It encodes CASGLAGGNTGELFF.

The chain recombines TRBV6-1 with TRBJ1-5, with a tentative D call TRBD1 (6 bases). The CDR3 covers 13 residues. V gave up 1 base and J gave up 9 bases, with 10 bases separating them. Germline loops: CDR1 MNHNS, CDR2 SASEGT. CDR3: CASSEGLGGPQHF. Written as DNA, the CDR3 is TGTGCCAGCAGTGAAGGGCTAGGGGGGCCCCAGCATTTT.

The rearrangement uses TRBV24-1 and TRBJ2-7; no clear D. Trimming stripped 3 bases from V and 4 bases from J, with 3 bases between. Germline CDR1 reads KGHDR; CDR2 reads SFDVKD. This CDR3 contains 11 residues. In DNA form, the CDR3 reads TGTGCCACCAGTGATCGGTACGAGCAGTACTTC. Protein sequence: CATSDRYEQYF.

This chain joins TRBV3-1 (or the pseudogene TRBV3-2) and TRBJ2-3; 8 bases line up with TRBD1. Per the germline V gene, CDR1 is LGHDT and CDR2 is YNNKEL (reference sequence). The CDR3 spans 15 residues. The V gene end was trimmed by 3 bases and the J gene end by 1 base; junction bases not matched to a gene: 3. As DNA, the CDR3 is TGTGCCAGCAGCCAGACAGGGGCGGGCACAGATACGCAGTATTTT. Protein: CASSQTGAGTDTQYF.

This chain links TRBV6-5 with TRBJ1-1; weak D call: TRBD1 (6 bases). The CDR3 extends over 13 amino acids. Germline V gives CDR1 MNHEY, CDR2 SVGAGI. With 2 bases removed from V and 2 bases from J, the gap between germline ends came to 6 bases. CDR3 nucleotides: TGTGCCAGCAGTTACGGGACAAACACTGAAGCTTTCTTT. Translating gives CASSYGTNTEAFF.

V usage is TRBV12-5 and J usage is TRBJ1-3; 8 bases match TRBD1. V gave up 3 bases and J gave up 0 bases; unmatched junction bases: 4. Germline V lookup: CDR1 LGHNT, CDR2 FRNRAP. This CDR3 region has 16 residues. The CDR3 nucleotides are TGTGCTAGTGGTTTCGGACAGGGTTTCTCTGGAAACACCATATATTTT. Amino acid sequence: CASGFGQGFSGNTIYF.

The rearrangement joins TRBV27 to TRBJ2-1; 9 bases align to TRBD2. The CDR3 spans 16 residues. J lost 11 bases, V lost 4 bases, and 15 bases had no gene match. Looked up from germline, CDR1 is MNHEY and CDR2 is SMNVEV (reference sequence). CDR3 in DNA: TGTGCCAGCAGTTCGTCTAGCGGGACTCTAAGGTCCCAGCAGTTCTTC. Its translation is CASSSSSGTLRSQQFF.

The chain carries TRBV9 and TRBJ2-1, with 12 bases that match TRBD2. V dropped 4 bases and J dropped 4; count of bases not matched to a gene: 9. The CDR3 spans 17 residues. In germline, CDR1 is SGDLS, CDR2 YYNGEE. The CDR3 loop is CASSYGLAGSTYNEQFF. CDR3 bases: TGTGCCAGCAGCTACGGACTAGCGGGGTCCACGTACAATGAGCAGTTCTTC.

This sequence joins TRBV6-5 and TRBJ1-3, with 7 bases that match TRBD1. The CDR3 length is 14 residues. V lost 6 bases and J lost 0; bases outside the gene matches: 2. Germline loops: CDR1 MNHEY, CDR2 SVGAGI. CDR3 sequence: CASSHRGSGNTIYF. CDR3 coding DNA: TGTGCCAGCAGCCACAGGGGCTCTGGAAACACCATATATTTT.

The chain uses TRBV19 and TRBJ2-7; D ambiguous. The CDR3 has 15 amino acids. Germline V lookup: CDR1 LNHDA, CDR2 SQIVND (reference sequence). Trimming pared 5 bases from V and 3 bases from J, leaving 17 bases between. The CDR3 sequence: CASSVNFDNFYEQYV. The CDR3 DNA follows: TGTGCCAGTAGTGTGAACTTTGACAATTTCTACGAGCAGTACGTC.

The chain combines TRBV6-5 with TRBJ1-2; 9 nucleotides match TRBD1. Per germline, CDR1 MNHEY and CDR2 SVGAGI. J lost 4 bases, V lost 4 bases, and 7 bases had no gene match. The CDR3 runs to 15 residues. Here the CDR3 reads CASSWIGGQGYGYTF. The CDR3 DNA is TGTGCCAGCAGTTGGATAGGGGGACAGGGCTATGGCTACACCTTC.

This CDR3 reads CASRTGVTGELFF. CDR3 nucleotide sequence: TGTGCCAGTAGGACAGGGGTTACCGGGGAGCTGTTTTTT. V gene TRBV6-5 combines with J gene TRBJ2-2, with 9 positions matching TRBD1. The CDR3 loop spans 13 amino acids. Germline lookup yields CDR1 MNHEY and CDR2 SVGAGI. J was trimmed by 5 bases and V by 9 bases; bases with no gene match: 4.